This T cell receptor (beta chain) was sequenced in a study of molecular identifiers for immune sequencing clone quantification. Trimming removed 5 bases at V and 2 bases at J, with 19 bases between. Per germline, CDR1 LNHDA and CDR2 SQIVND (reference sequence). The CDR3 extends over 17 amino acids. A note on this clonotype: This likely comes from a read error, as the CDR3 has no conserved phenylalanine or tryptophan at its end.

TCRdb used MiXCR to reprocess the PCR reads, holding one entry per CDR3 protein. The sample carries approximately 550,000 distinct CDR3 sequences, about a fifth recorded once. The sequenced sample was naive CD8+ T cells from blood, with Jurkat cell RNA spiked in. The subset is: FACS-sorted CD8+CD4-CCR7+CD45RA+ naive T cells. This sequence originates from a human donor in good health. Some libraries in this study had Jurkat cell RNA spiked in. The V gene is TRBV19, the J gene TRBJ2-1, with D possibly being TRBD2 (6 bases). The CDR3 DNA is TGTGCCAGTAGTCCCTCCGCCGGGAGTGTTACCTACAATGAGCAGTTCCTC. Protein product: CASSPSAGSVTYNEQFL.